The rows below give T cell receptor beta chains drawn from one sample of a study of type 1 regulatory T cells. TCRdb recomputed calls from the reads with MiXCR, one row per CDR3 protein. The table records about 39,000 distinct CDR3 sequences, about 12% of them present only once. Which antigens these TCRs recognize remains unknown. Material for sequencing was cultured non-Tr1 T cells, either the whole culture or a sorted T cell fraction (not recorded which). The receptors come from a human donor in good health. Each CDR3 is given without its conserved first and last residue.

V gene	J gene	CDR3 protein
TRBV7-2	TRBJ2-7	ASSLIEGKYEQY
TRBV12-3/TRBV12-4	TRBJ1-4	ASSLGSIGGEEKLF
TRBV7-9	TRBJ2-3	ASSHGQDLTDTQY
TRBV2	TRBJ2-7	ASSAGIPGREQY
TRBV5-1	TRBJ2-5	ASSLFGPLTKETQY
TRBV5-1	TRBJ2-5	ASSLLSTQDSPETQY
TRBV27	TRBJ2-3	ASSLRFRTSSTDTQY
TRBV20-1	TRBJ2-7	SADLAGAEQY
TRBV30	TRBJ1-1	AWSVTIDAEAF
TRBV24-1	TRBJ2-3	ATSRTSGAMDTQY
TRBV6-5	TRBJ2-2	ASSLLAGSTGELF
TRBV27	TRBJ2-3	ASSLIAGPTDTQY
TRBV20-1	TRBJ2-5	SARLAGKETQY
TRBV6-5	TRBJ2-3	ASSPSRGPTDTQY
TRBV20-1	TRBJ2-3	SAGGWGDTQY
TRBV7-2	TRBJ2-5	ASSSVRETQY
TRBV5-1	TRBJ1-6	ASSRTTGQGGSPLH
TRBV15	TRBJ1-1	ATSRAGGTEAF
TRBV20-1	TRBJ1-1	SARRLDRLNTEAF
TRBV5-1	TRBJ2-3	ASSLVPSGSGLQSDTQY
TRBV5-1	TRBJ2-3	ASSSTGGIDTQY
TRBV5-1	TRBJ2-1	ASSLETQAYNEQF
TRBV9	TRBJ2-3	ASSVGARTDTQY
TRBV7-2	TRBJ2-1	ASSLALAGEQF
TRBV29-1	TRBJ1-1	SVDGLVDTEAF
TRBV7-2	TRBJ2-1	ASSWVQGHYNEQF
TRBV19	TRBJ2-1	ASSKGDSSSYNEQF
TRBV3-1	TRBJ2-1	ASSQGRGTYNEQF
TRBV6-6	TRBJ1-5	ASSPRRGTVDQPQH
TRBV9	TRBJ1-2	ASSVAWTGLDYGYT
TRBV7-3	TRBJ1-1	ASSLNPMNTEAF
TRBV18	TRBJ2-6	ASSPQDSGANVLT
TRBV9	TRBJ1-2	ASSVSYRGVDGYT
TRBV7-2	TRBJ2-7	ASSRNSGPYEQY
TRBV7-8	TRBJ2-6	ASSPPVSGANVLT
TRBV29-1	TRBJ2-1	SARREKGEQF
TRBV3-1	TRBJ1-1	ASSQVEQGTEAF
TRBV24-1	TRBJ2-2	ATSDLQGSNTGELF
TRBV19	TRBJ1-1	ASNPTGAVRAF
TRBV30	TRBJ2-4	AWSVGQDIQY
TRBV5-1	TRBJ1-6	ASSLSGGSPLH
TRBV7-2	TRBJ1-4	ASSPTGGATNEKLF
TRBV20-1	TRBJ1-5	SASVGVGNQPQH
TRBV5-1	TRBJ2-1	ASSFWLANPDEQF
TRBV7-2	TRBJ1-6	ASSPTQAAPLH
TRBV14	TRBJ1-1	ASSHLRGVNTEAF
TRBV6-1	TRBJ1-2	ASREQGNYGYT
TRBV5-1	TRBJ2-5	ASSEGLGGETQY